This entry features one TCR beta chain sequence. The antigen this receptor binds is unknown. No much larger clone is present one base from it, and per-base qualities are unavailable. This specimen comes from a study of CD8+ T cells in alopecia areata (dated by TCRdb to 2017 to 2018). Background on the whole study: Treated patients were enrolled in an open-label pilot trial of oral tofacitinib at 5 to 10 mg twice daily for moderate-to-severe alopecia areata. Tofacitinib was given for 6 to 18 months, followed by 6 months of follow-up off drug to assess delayed response and recurrence. Scalp clonality was compared among normal scalp (n=4), patchy alopecia areata scalp (n=8), and alopecia totalis/universalis scalp (n=8). Patients on tofacitinib were biopsied at baseline and after 4 and 24 weeks of treatment, and several of the patients also had a later scalp biopsy. High-throughput TCRbeta sequencing was used to examine T cell clonal expansion in alopecia areata in both the C3H/HeJ mouse model and human patients. The RNA source kit depended on sample type: the PAXgene miRNA kit for fixed scalp, the miRNeasy kit for PBMCs, and the RNeasy kit for mouse skin. Amplification of TCRbeta CDR3 regions was done by immunoSEQ multiplex PCR using 35 Vbeta forward primers and 13 Jbeta reverse primers. Human TCRbeta sequencing covered scalp tissue and sorted CD4+ and CD8+ peripheral blood T cells from patchy and totalis/universalis alopecia areata patients and healthy controls. Findings and caveats that apply to the study as a whole: Lesional scalp, especially in alopecia totalis/universalis, showed higher clonality and more expanded CD8+ clones than normal scalp, suggesting antigenic drive. Shared TCR sequences between patients were less evident than in mice, which may be partly attributable to HLA diversity in the patient population. Unlike mouse skin, which is dominated by gammadelta T cells, normal human skin has resident alphabeta T cells that are also sequenced, and this complicates analysis of the scalp TCR repertoire.

Peripheral blood and lesional scalp punch biopsies were obtained from patients with alopecia areata. PBMCs were isolated by density centrifugation and stained for CD3, CD4 and CD8, after which CD4+ and CD8+ T cells were sorted on a FACSAria. As encoded in the germline V gene, CDR1 is SQVTM while CDR2 is ANQGSEA. The CDR3 goes from the cysteine to the phenylalanine over 14 residues. Just the 42-base CDR3 DNA is kept, in frame starting at base 1. V is reduced by 7 bases and J by 5 bases, leaving a spacing of 19 bases between them. Libraries came from the immunoSEQ multiplex PCR assay. RNA was extracted from all samples and reverse transcribed into cDNA, which served as template for TCR sequencing. SuperScript III was used to make first-strand cDNA, primed with a 2:1 mix of oligo-dT and random hexamers. A synthetic immune receptor repertoire was used to measure amplification bias, and any remaining bias was corrected computationally. Per the source publication's procedure: After raw reads were preprocessed to remove errors, the CDR3 was defined following IMGT conventions as running from the conserved cysteine to phenylalanine. Clonality was calculated as 1 minus Shannon entropy normalized by log2 of the number of productive unique TCRs. CD4 or CD8 identity of scalp clones was inferred by cross-referencing scalp TCRbeta sequences with sorted blood CD4 and CD8 repertoires. In TCRdb, the immuneACCESS table is reduced to in-frame sequences with V and J assigned. These tables do not hold every clone; where another copy was compared, an unresolved V gene accounts for under half, and the others remain unexplained. Clone size and V and J calls were adopted from that table, with D and trimming inferred from the DNA. Within this sample are about 120,000 clones, with about two fifths of them counted one time only. Roughly 3.3% of the sample lies in the top ten.

Sequenced input: CD4+ T cells sorted from blood. In this chain, TRBV29-1 is recombined with TRBJ2-3; a weak D assignment points to TRBD2 (5 bases agree). The source of this sequence is a human donor with alopecia areata. The CDR3 protein: CSAVWATAGDTQYF. Here is the DNA: TGCAGCGCTGTTTGGGCAACCGCGGGAGATACGCAGTATTTT.